This T cell receptor (beta chain) was sequenced during a study of regulatory T cells in long-lasting Graves disease. Notes on the study in general: TCR diversity was lower in persistent Graves' patients than in newly diagnosed ones.

Time point: persistent/refractory GD, antithyroid drugs over 5 years with positive TRAb. RNA extracted from PBMCs served as the sequencing template. Trimming took off 1 base at V and 2 bases at J, with 9 bases between the two ends. The CDR3 runs to 15 residues. This clonotype was picked up a small number of times. Its antigen is unknown. Libraries of TCR beta came from iRepertoire HTBI primers plus Arm-PCR of CDR3 regions. TCRdb recomputed calls from the multiplex PCR reads with MiXCR, one row per CDR3 protein. The sample comprises approximately 500,000 distinct CDR3 sequences, roughly 21% of which are singletons, and 7% to 9% rests with the top ten.

The receptor's source is a female donor with Graves disease. The source was peripheral blood mononuclear cells (PBMCs), collected when the disease was refractory, from a patient treated with antithyroid drugs. The rearrangement uses TRBV12-3 or TRBV12-4 and TRBJ2-1, with D uncertain. CDR3 nucleotides: TGTGCCAGCAGTTTAGTTATAGGAGCCTACAATGAGCAGTTCTTC. Its translation is CASSLVIGAYNEQFF.